The 26 T cell receptor beta chains below were found in one sample sequenced in a study of blood T cell repertoires in COVID-19. Repertoires were generated with immunoSEQ multiplex PCR, while TCRdb's copy carries only in-frame clones and drops some. The sample includes 150,000 to 200,000 clones, around nine tenths seen only once; the top ten take over 4.5%. The sequenced sample consisted of peripheral blood. The source is a human donor in a cohort sampled during active COVID-19.

This chain joins TRBV2 and TRBJ2-5; TRBD2 matches 8 bases. The CDR3 length is 14 residues. Per the germline V gene, CDR1 is SNHLY and CDR2 is FYNNEI. V shed 6 bases and J 5 bases; nucleotides not matched to a gene: 8. CDR3 sequence: CASSLREGAETQYF. The CDR3 coding sequence is TGTGCCAGCAGCCTCCGGGAGGGAGCCGAGACCCAGTACTTC.

This clone was seen only a few times. The chain recombines TRBV5-1 with TRBJ1-1, with TRBD1 matching 10 bases. CDR3 length: 16 amino acids. The ends lost 0 bases at V and 4 bases at J; junction bases unmatched: 6. The germline V gene encodes CDR1 SGHRS and CDR2 YFSETQ. CDR3 sequence reads: CASSLVGTGAITEAFF. DNA of the CDR3: TGCGCCAGCAGCTTGGTCGGGACAGGGGCTATCACTGAAGCTTTCTTT.

V and J are TRBV7-6 and TRBJ2-5; 7 positions match TRBD2. V shed 6 bases, J shed 2 bases, and the junction held 9 bases outside the gene matches. CDR3 length equals 15 residues. Germline-derived CDR1 and CDR2 are SGHVS and FNYEAQ. In DNA form, the CDR3 reads TGTGCCAGCAGTTTCCGCGGACTAGATCAAGAGACCCAGTACTTC. Its translation is CASSFRGLDQETQYF.

The J gene is TRBJ1-2, the V gene TRBV20-1; D gene uncertain. Trimming pared 6 bases from V and 3 bases from J, leaving 5 bases between. Germline CDR1 DFQATT, CDR2 SNEGSKA (reference sequence). The CDR3 covers 10 residues. Here the CDR3 DNA reads TGCAGTGCCCCGGACTATGGCTACACCTTC. Protein: CSAPDYGYTF.

This chain connects TRBV9 to TRBJ1-1, with D unclear. Germline V gene sequence: CDR1 SGDLS, CDR2 YYNGEE. CDR3 length: 13 residues. V was trimmed by 4 bases and J by 3 bases, leaving 10 bases between them. The CDR3 loop is CASSPPGYTEAFF. CDR3 DNA: TGTGCCAGCAGCCCCCCGGGTTACACTGAAGCTTTCTTT.

J is TRBJ1-6 and V is TRBV30, with 7 bases lining up with TRBD1. The trim removed 7 bases at V and 8 bases at J, leaving 8 bases unmatched. This CDR3 comprises 13 residues. CDR1 GTSNPN and CDR2 SVGIG come from the germline V gene (reference sequence). CDR3 nucleotides: TGTGCCTCCCGACAGGGTGGGGATTCACCCCTCCACTTT. Its translation is CASRQGGDSPLHF.

The chain is built from TRBV4-1 and TRBJ2-1, with no clear D. There are 13 residues in the CDR3. Per the germline V gene, CDR1 is MGHRA and CDR2 is YSYEKL. Trimming removed 6 bases at V and 4 bases at J, with 10 bases between. The CDR3 reads CASRGEDYNEQFF. In DNA form, the CDR3 reads TGCGCCAGCAGAGGTGAGGATTACAATGAGCAGTTCTTC.

The rearrangement joins TRBV11-2 to TRBJ1-1; possibly TRBD1 for D (5 bases). From germline, CDR1 is SGHAT and CDR2 FQNNGV. The CDR3 length is 15 residues. The V and J ends lost 2 bases and 2 bases respectively, with 12 bases between them. CDR3 nucleotides: TGTGCCAGCAGCTTAAACGGCAGGGAAAACACTGAAGCTTTCTTT. Encoded protein: CASSLNGRENTEAFF.

V gene TRBV12-1 combines with J gene TRBJ2-5; the table names TRBD2, a call not compared with the DNA. TRBV12-1 counts as a pseudogene. This CDR3 spans 17 amino acids. The CDR3 protein is CASSPRTSGRRRETQYF. The CDR3 DNA follows: TGTGCCAGCAGCCCCAGGACTAGCGGGAGAAGAAGGGAGACCCAGTACTTC.

As to this clone: Other nucleotide sequences in the sample specify the same CDR3. The chain joins TRBV7-9 to TRBJ1-1; D may be TRBD1 (5 bases). CDR1 and CDR2 from the germline V gene are SEHNR and FQNEAQ (reference sequence). The CDR3 is 14 amino acids. V was clipped by 3 bases and J by 1 base, with 9 bases between them. CDR3 bases: TGTGCCAGCAGCTTTGGGGCACCGAACACTGAAGCTTTCTTT. As protein: CASSFGAPNTEAFF.

The chain carries TRBV28 and TRBJ1-2; TRBD1 agrees at 9 bases. The CDR3 is 16 amino acids. The germline CDR1 and CDR2 sequences are MDHEN and SYDVKM. The trim removed 6 bases at V and 6 bases at J, leaving 14 bases unmatched. In nucleotides, the CDR3 is TGTGCCAGCAGCCTACAACCGGGACAGGGTGTGCATGGCTACACCTTC. Translating it yields CASSLQPGQGVHGYTF.

V usage is TRBV5-4 and J usage is TRBJ1-6; 7 bases agree with TRBD1. With V trimmed by 4 bases and J by 8 bases, 15 bases remained unmatched. This CDR3 is 17 amino acids long. CDR1 is SGHNT, CDR2 YYREEE, per germline (reference sequence). The CDR3 region is CASSNRQGTGGYSPLHF. In DNA, the CDR3 is TGTGCCAGCAGCAACCGACAGGGCACGGGGGGGTATTCACCCCTCCACTTT.

The chain joins TRBV4-1 to TRBJ1-4; 9 nucleotides align to TRBD1. V lost 3 bases and J lost 4; bases outside the gene matches: 12. The length of the CDR3 is 18 residues. Germline V lookup: CDR1 MGHRA, CDR2 YSYEKL. The chain's CDR3 is CASSQALGTGWDNEKLFF. The CDR3 DNA reads as TGCGCCAGCAGCCAGGCCTTGGGGACAGGGTGGGATAATGAAAAACTGTTTTTT.

This chain connects TRBV6-1 to TRBJ2-7; no clear D. The germline gives CDR1 MNHNS, CDR2 SASEGT. This CDR3 contains 14 residues. V gave up 2 bases and J gave up 0 bases, with 8 bases separating them. This CDR3 reads CASSELYISYEQYF. The CDR3 nucleotides are TGTGCCAGCAGTGAATTGTACATCTCCTACGAGCAGTACTTC.

In DNA, the CDR3 is TGTGCCAGCAGCTTCCCGGGACAGAACACCGGGGAGCTGTTTTTT. Encoded protein: CASSFPGQNTGELFF. The chain couples TRBV5-4 to TRBJ2-2; D possibly corresponds to TRBD1 (6 bases). Trimming cost V 2 bases and J 1 base, with 9 bases left between them. The CDR3 is 15 residues long. Germline V gene sequence: CDR1 SGHNT, CDR2 YYREEE (reference sequence). The whole variable domain, filled in from reference TRBV5-4 and TRBJ2-2, reads ETGVTQSPTHLIKTRGQQVTLRCSSQSGHNTVSWYQQALGQGPQFIFQYYREEENGRGNFPPRFSGLQFPNYSSELNVNALELDDSALYLCASSFPGQNTGELFFGEGSRLTVL.

The chain has TRBV30 and TRBJ2-5; D perhaps matches TRBD1 (6 bases). This CDR3 comprises 14 residues. CDR1 is GTSNPN, CDR2 SVGIG, per germline (reference sequence). Trimming took 3 bases from V and 1 from J, leaving 12 bases between them. In DNA form, the CDR3 reads TGTGCCTGGAGACGTGGGACATCCCAAGAGACCCAGTACTTC. Translating it yields CAWRRGTSQETQYF.

J is TRBJ1-6 and V is TRBV6-2 or TRBV6-3; D perhaps matches TRBD1 (6 bases). Trimming cost V 0 bases and J 9 bases, with 12 bases left between them. There are 15 residues in the CDR3. Per germline, CDR1 MNHEY and CDR2 SVGEGT. CDR3 in amino acids: CASSYSHRVGSPLHF. Here the CDR3 DNA reads TGTGCCAGCAGTTACTCGCACAGGGTGGGTTCACCCCTCCACTTT.

The gene calls are TRBV11-3 and TRBJ2-1; 9 bases line up with TRBD1. Germline assignment: CDR1 SGHNT and CDR2 YENEEA. The CDR3 extends over 16 amino acids. V shed 1 base and J 7 bases; nucleotides not matched to a gene: 8. DNA for the CDR3: TGTGCCAGCAGCTTAGGGCCCTCGGACAGGGGTAATGAGCAGTTCTTC. Protein product: CASSLGPSDRGNEQFF. The variable domain in full, completed from reference TRBV11-3 and TRBJ2-1, reads EAGVVQSPRYKIIEKKQPVAFWCNPISGHNTLYWYLQNLGQGPELLIRYENEEAVDDSQLPKDRFSAERLKGVDSTLKIQPAELGDSAVYLCASSLGPSDRGNEQFFGPGTRLTVL.

The gene calls are TRBV5-4 and TRBJ2-5; tentatively, D is TRBD2 (5 bases). V was trimmed by 2 bases and J by 4 bases, leaving 9 bases between them. CDR1 and CDR2 (germline): SGHNT, YYREEE (reference sequence). The CDR3 totals 13 residues. The CDR3 reads CASSFEGAETQYF. The DNA of the CDR3 is TGTGCCAGCAGCTTTGAGGGCGCAGAGACCCAGTACTTC. Combining the CDR3 with reference TRBV5-4 and TRBJ2-5 gives the whole variable domain ETGVTQSPTHLIKTRGQQVTLRCSSQSGHNTVSWYQQALGQGPQFIFQYYREEENGRGNFPPRFSGLQFPNYSSELNVNALELDDSALYLCASSFEGAETQYFGPGTRLLVL.

This chain joins TRBV27 and TRBJ2-7; 9 bases are shared with TRBD1. The V and J ends lost 6 bases and 4 bases, in that order; junction bases with no gene match: 7. The CDR3 consists of 14 residues. Germline loops: CDR1 MNHEY, CDR2 SMNVEV (reference sequence). DNA for the CDR3: TGTGCCAGCAGCCGTGGAGGGACAGGGTACGAGCAGTACTTC. This codes for CASSRGGTGYEQYF.

The chain joins TRBV5-1 to TRBJ2-7; 11 bases line up with TRBD1. The length of the CDR3 is 13 residues. The J segment lost 7 bases and the V segment lost 4 bases, leaving 4 bases of the junction unmatched. Germline CDR1 SGHRS, CDR2 YFSETQ. Here the CDR3 DNA reads TGCGCCAGCAGCCAAGGACAGGGGGCAGAGCAGTACTTC. The encoded protein is CASSQGQGAEQYF.

The V and J genes are TRBV29-1 and TRBJ2-7; 8 bases line up with TRBD2. Trimming took 1 base from V and 3 from J; bases not matched to a gene: 8. The CDR3 runs to 15 residues. Germline assignment: CDR1 SQVTM and CDR2 ANQGSEA. The CDR3 DNA reads as TGCAGCGTTGAAGGGCACAGCGGGAGCAGCTACGAGCAGTACTTC. Translated: CSVEGHSGSSYEQYF.

The chain couples TRBV27 to TRBJ2-7, with 9 bases aligning to TRBD2. The germline gives CDR1 MNHEY, CDR2 SMNVEV (reference sequence). The CDR3 consists of 14 residues. V trimming: 6 bases; J trimming: 4 bases; junction bases outside the gene matches: 7. The CDR3 region is CASRPTSGPYEQYF. CDR3 DNA: TGTGCCAGCAGACCGACTAGCGGCCCTTACGAGCAGTACTTC.

The chain recombines TRBV13 with TRBJ2-3; 8 nucleotides agree with TRBD1. The CDR3 runs to 15 residues. Trimming at V came to 3 bases and at J to 2 bases, leaving 4 bases not matched to a gene. The germline V gene encodes CDR1 PRHDT and CDR2 FYEKMQ (reference sequence). CDR3 protein: CASSLGQVLTDTQYF. CDR3 DNA sequence: TGTGCCAGCAGCTTGGGACAGGTCCTCACAGATACGCAGTATTTT.

The gene calls are TRBV5-4 and TRBJ2-5, with 13 positions matching TRBD2. The CDR3 extends over 16 amino acids. The V gene end was trimmed by 5 bases and the J gene end by 2 bases; junction bases not matched to a gene: 6. CDR1 SGHNT and CDR2 YYREEE come from the germline V gene (reference sequence). CDR3 in DNA: TGTGCCAGCAGTCATCGACTAGCGGGGGGACAAGAGACCCAGTACTTC. This encodes CASSHRLAGGQETQYF.

This clone was detected once. This likely reflects a read error, since a far larger clone is one base away. The V and J genes are TRBV3-1 (or the pseudogene TRBV3-2) and TRBJ2-7; 9 nucleotides align to TRBD1. Germline V gene lookup returns CDR1 LGHDT and CDR2 YNNKEL (reference sequence). V trimming: 4 bases; J trimming: 3 bases; junction bases outside the gene matches: 4. The CDR3 totals 14 residues. The CDR3 coding sequence is TGTGCCAGCAGCCTCGGGACAGGGATCTACGAGCAGTACTTC. This gives the protein CASSLGTGIYEQYF.